Presented here are 3 T cell receptor beta chains from one specimen sequenced in a study of T cell clonotyping in hematopoietic cell transplantation. The repertoire was sequenced with immunoSEQ multiplex PCR; TCRdb's copy has only in-frame clones and lacks some. The sample has 8,500 to 9,000 clones, approximately 85% seen once; the top ten hold around 33%. The sample consisted of PBMCs, taken 180 days after allogeneic stem cell transplant. These receptors came from a female patient between 30 and 39 years old who had an allogeneic stem cell transplant, so the T cells may come from the graft donor. Some clones in this sample may be carry-over from other donors' samples.

The rearrangement links TRBV19 to TRBJ2-7; no clear D gene. CDR1 and CDR2 (germline): LNHDA, SQIVND (reference sequence). V dropped 5 bases and J dropped 5 bases, with 13 bases sitting between them. The CDR3 runs to 13 residues. The CDR3 DNA is TGTGCCAGTAGTGCCCAATGGATGGACGAGCAGTACTTC. Amino acid sequence: CASSAQWMDEQYF.

V and J are TRBV4-3 and TRBJ1-4; possibly TRBD1 for D (5 bases). V dropped 0 bases and J dropped 3 bases, with 11 bases sitting between them. The germline CDR1 and CDR2 sequences are LGHNA and YSLEER. This CDR3 spans 16 amino acids. The CDR3 loop is CASSQDGGWANEKLFF. The CDR3 DNA reads TGCGCCAGCAGCCAAGATGGGGGATGGGCTAATGAAAAACTGTTTTTT.

The chain is built from TRBV30 and TRBJ1-3; the D gene is possibly TRBD1 (6 bases). Trimming left V 2 bases short and J 2 bases short, with 13 bases between. Per germline, CDR1 GTSNPN and CDR2 SVGIG (reference sequence). The CDR3 loop spans 15 amino acids. The CDR3 region has the DNA TGTGCCTGGAGTATCACAGGGAATACTGGAAACACCATATATTTT. Its protein product is CAWSITGNTGNTIYF.